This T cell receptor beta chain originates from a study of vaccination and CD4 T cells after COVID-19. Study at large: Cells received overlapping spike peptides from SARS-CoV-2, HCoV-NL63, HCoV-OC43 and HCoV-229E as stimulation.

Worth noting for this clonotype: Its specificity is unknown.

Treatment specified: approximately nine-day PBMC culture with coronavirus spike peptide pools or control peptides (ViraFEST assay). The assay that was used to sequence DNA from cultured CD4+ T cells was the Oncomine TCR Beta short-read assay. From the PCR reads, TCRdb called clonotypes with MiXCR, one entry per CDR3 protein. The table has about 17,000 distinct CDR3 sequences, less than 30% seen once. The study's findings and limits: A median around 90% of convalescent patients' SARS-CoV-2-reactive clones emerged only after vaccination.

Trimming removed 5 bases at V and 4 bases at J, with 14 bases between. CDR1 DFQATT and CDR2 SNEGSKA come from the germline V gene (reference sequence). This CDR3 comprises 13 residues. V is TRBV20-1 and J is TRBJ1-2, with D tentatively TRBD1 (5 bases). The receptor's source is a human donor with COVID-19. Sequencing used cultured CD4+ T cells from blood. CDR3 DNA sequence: TGCAGTGCTGATTCTACAGGAGTCTATGGCTACACCTTC. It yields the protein CSADSTGVYGYTF.